These 9 T cell receptor beta chains were sequenced from one sample in a study of tumor-infiltrating lymphocytes in primary liver carcinoma. Alongside blood RNA obtained from unsorted whole blood, germline DNA was also extracted. A constant-region primer primed TCR beta cDNA synthesis from roughly 510 ng of total RNA. Three nested multiplex PCR rounds of slightly modified ARM-PCR generated TCR beta libraries. The study ran its first two PCR rounds for roughly 11 cycles each, using TRBV1-TRBV30 forward primers and a C-beta reverse primer. TCRdb recomputed calls from the multiplex PCR reads with MiXCR, one row per CDR3 protein. Here the sample spans around 170,000 distinct CDR3 sequences, about 60% being singletons. Sequenced material: peripheral blood. The receptor source for this set is a middle-aged man with primary liver carcinoma and hepatitis B virus infection.

The rearrangement joins TRBV24-1 to TRBJ2-1; possible D gene TRBD2, 6 bases. This CDR3 is built from 13 residues. The germline V and J ends were trimmed by 7 bases and 10 bases, with 16 bases remaining between them. Germline assignment: CDR1 KGHDR and CDR2 SFDVKD. The CDR3 here is CATSRDSREEQFF. The CDR3 region has the DNA TGTGCCACCAGCCGGGACTCCCGGGAGGAGCAGTTCTTC.

The rearrangement links TRBV10-3 to TRBJ2-5; unclear D gene. The V end was cut by 5 bases, the J end by 1 base, with 8 bases between. The CDR3 extends over 13 amino acids. In germline, CDR1 is ENHRY, CDR2 SYGVKD. This CDR3 reads CAISQPLQETQYF. For the CDR3, the DNA is TGTGCCATCAGTCAGCCTCTCCAAGAGACCCAGTACTTC.

The chain combines TRBV29-1 with TRBJ1-1; TRBD1 might be the D (6 bases). This CDR3 has 15 residues. Germline CDR1 SQVTM, CDR2 ANQGSEA. V was clipped by 6 bases and J by 5 bases, with 22 bases between them. The CDR3 coding sequence is TGCAGCGTGAGGGGGACATGGGGCGAAGTTACTGAAGCTTTCTTT. Its translation: CSVRGTWGEVTEAFF.

This clonotype was counted between two and nine times. V usage is TRBV6-1 and J usage is TRBJ1-5; D perhaps matches TRBD1 (6 bases). The V end was cut by 0 bases, the J end by 2 bases, with 8 bases between. This CDR3 is 15 amino acids long. Germline-derived CDR1 and CDR2 are MNHNS and SASEGT. Here the CDR3 DNA reads TGTGCCAGCAGTGAAGCAGGGGGTGGCAATCAGCCCCAGCATTTT. Protein product: CASSEAGGGNQPQHF.

This clonotype has more than one count but fewer than ten. The chain carries TRBV28 and TRBJ2-1; 12 nucleotides match TRBD2. The CDR3 has 12 residues. The junction had 4 bases not matched to a gene; V was cut back by 8 bases and J by 11 bases. Per germline, CDR1 MDHEN and CDR2 SYDVKM. CDR3 nucleotides: TGTGCCAGCTTGACTAGCGGGAGACAGCAGTTCTTC. Encoded protein: CASLTSGRQQFF.

Regarding this clonotype: Since a much larger clone is just one base distant, this may be a read error. The chain has TRBV11-2 and TRBJ2-7; tentatively, D is TRBD1 (6 bases). CDR1 is SGHAT, CDR2 FQNNGV, per germline. This CDR3 contains 15 residues. The CDR3 nucleotides are TGTGCCAACAGCACGAGCACAGGGAGCTCCTACGAGCAGTACTTC. The encoded protein is CANSTSTGSSYEQYF.

The V and J genes are TRBV11-1 and TRBJ2-2; 10 positions match TRBD2. There are 15 residues in the CDR3. Germline trimming cut 5 bases from V and 5 bases from J; bases unmatched to any gene: 5. From germline, CDR1 is SGHAT and CDR2 FQDESV (reference sequence). CDR3 nucleotides: TGTGCCAGCAGCCGATCACTAGCGGGAACCGGGGAGCTGTTTTTT. It codes for CASSRSLAGTGELFF.

This clonotype was observed a few times. This clone may be a read error of a much larger clone one base away. This rearrangement joins TRBV7-9 to TRBJ2-7; no firm D call. V was clipped by 1 base and J by 2 bases, with 6 bases between them. The CDR3 consists of 13 residues. Germline loops: CDR1 SEHNR, CDR2 FQNEAQ (reference sequence). In DNA, the CDR3 is TGTGCCAGCAGCTTAGACAGTACCTACGAGCAGTACTTC. Translating it yields CASSLDSTYEQYF.

There are a few counts of this clonotype. The chain recombines TRBV5-4 with TRBJ2-2; weak D call: TRBD2 (5 bases). Germline V gives CDR1 SGHNT, CDR2 YYREEE (reference sequence). The CDR3 totals 12 residues. The V and J ends lost 5 bases and 9 bases respectively, with 11 bases between them. CDR3 protein: CASRQDGRELFF. CDR3 nucleotide sequence: TGTGCCAGCAGGCAGGACGGGAGGGAGCTGTTTTTT.